This T cell receptor (beta chain) was recorded in a study of blood T cell repertoires in COVID-19. In assigning cohorts, the study relied on participant-reported clinical history. Generated by immunoSEQ multiplex PCR, the TCRdb table keeps only in-frame clones and is missing some. Here the sample spans fewer than 250,000 clones, approximately 84% being singletons. The CDR3 extends over 14 amino acids. The J segment lost 8 bases and the V segment lost 6 bases, leaving 7 bases of the junction unmatched. From germline, CDR1 is WNHNN and CDR2 SYGVQD (reference sequence). Sequencing was performed on PBMCs or T cells enriched from blood (not recorded which). J is TRBJ2-3 and V is TRBV10-1; 11 nucleotides agree with TRBD1. The receptor was derived from a young woman who had recovered from COVID-19. CDR3: CASRIGQGASTQYF. In DNA form, the CDR3 reads TGCGCCAGCAGGATCGGACAGGGGGCCTCTACGCAGTATTTT.